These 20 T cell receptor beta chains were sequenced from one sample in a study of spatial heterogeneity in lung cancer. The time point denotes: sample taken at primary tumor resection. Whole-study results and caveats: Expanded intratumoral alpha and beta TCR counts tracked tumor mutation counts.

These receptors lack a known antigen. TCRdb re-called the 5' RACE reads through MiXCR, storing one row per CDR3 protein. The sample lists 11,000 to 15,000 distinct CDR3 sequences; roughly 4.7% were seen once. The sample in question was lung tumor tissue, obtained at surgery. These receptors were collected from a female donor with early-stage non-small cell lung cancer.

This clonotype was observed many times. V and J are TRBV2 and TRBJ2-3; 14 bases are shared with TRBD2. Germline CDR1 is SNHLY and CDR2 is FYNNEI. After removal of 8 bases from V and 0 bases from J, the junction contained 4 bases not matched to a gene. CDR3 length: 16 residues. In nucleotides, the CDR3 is TGTGCCAGCCGACTAGCGGGGGGGCCGAGCACAGATACGCAGTATTTT. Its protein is CASRLAGGPSTDTQYF.

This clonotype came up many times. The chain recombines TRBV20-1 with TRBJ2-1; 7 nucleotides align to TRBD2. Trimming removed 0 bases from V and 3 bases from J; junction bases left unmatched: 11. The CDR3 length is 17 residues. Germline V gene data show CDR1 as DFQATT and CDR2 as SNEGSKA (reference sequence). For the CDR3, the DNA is TGCAGTGCTAGAGATGGGGAGGGGATTGATTACTACAATGAGCAGTTCTTC. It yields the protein CSARDGEGIDYYNEQFF.

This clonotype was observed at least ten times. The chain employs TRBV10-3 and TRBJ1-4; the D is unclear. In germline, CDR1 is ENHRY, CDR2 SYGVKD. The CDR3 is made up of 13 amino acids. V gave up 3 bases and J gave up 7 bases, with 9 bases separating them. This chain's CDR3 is CAISEGWTEKLFF. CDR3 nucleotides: TGTGCCATCAGTGAAGGGTGGACTGAAAAACTGTTTTTT.

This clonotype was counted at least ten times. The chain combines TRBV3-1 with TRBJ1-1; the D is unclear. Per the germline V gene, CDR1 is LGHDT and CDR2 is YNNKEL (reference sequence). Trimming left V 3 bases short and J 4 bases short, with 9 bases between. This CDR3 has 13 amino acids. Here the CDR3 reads CASSQDWGTEAFF. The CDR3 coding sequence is TGTGCCAGCAGCCAGGACTGGGGCACTGAAGCTTTCTTT.

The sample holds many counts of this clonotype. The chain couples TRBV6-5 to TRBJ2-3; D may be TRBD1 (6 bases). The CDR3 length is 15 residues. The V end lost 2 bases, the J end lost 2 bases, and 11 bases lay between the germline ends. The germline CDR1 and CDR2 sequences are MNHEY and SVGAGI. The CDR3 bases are TGTGCCAGCAGTTACGGGGGACATTCCACAGATACGCAGTATTTT. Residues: CASSYGGHSTDTQYF.

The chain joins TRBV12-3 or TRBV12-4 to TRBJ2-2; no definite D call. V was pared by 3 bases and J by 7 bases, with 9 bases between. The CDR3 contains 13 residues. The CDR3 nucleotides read TGTGCCAGCAGTTTTTCACTTTACGGGGAGCTGTTTTTT. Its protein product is CASSFSLYGELFF.

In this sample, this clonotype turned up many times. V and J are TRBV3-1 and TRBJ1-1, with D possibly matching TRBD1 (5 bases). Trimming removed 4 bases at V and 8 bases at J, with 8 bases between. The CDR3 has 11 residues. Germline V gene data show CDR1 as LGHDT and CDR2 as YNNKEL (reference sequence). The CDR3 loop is CASSLRQEAFF. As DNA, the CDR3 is TGTGCCAGCAGCCTGAGACAGGAAGCTTTCTTT.

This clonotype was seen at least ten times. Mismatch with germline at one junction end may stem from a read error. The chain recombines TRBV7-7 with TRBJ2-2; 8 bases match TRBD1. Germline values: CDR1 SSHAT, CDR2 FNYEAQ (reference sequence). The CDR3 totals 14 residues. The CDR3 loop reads CASSQDRATGELFF. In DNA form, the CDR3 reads TGTGCTAGCAGCCAGGACAGGGCAACCGGGGAGCTGTTTTTT.

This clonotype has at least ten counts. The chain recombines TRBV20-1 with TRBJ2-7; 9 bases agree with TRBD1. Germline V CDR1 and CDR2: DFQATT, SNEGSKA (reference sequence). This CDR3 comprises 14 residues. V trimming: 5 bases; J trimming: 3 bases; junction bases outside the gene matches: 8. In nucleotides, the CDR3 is TGCAGTGCTTCGCCCTGGACAGGGGTCTACGAGCAGTACTTC. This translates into CSASPWTGVYEQYF.

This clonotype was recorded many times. This CDR3 reads CASSPPGGPNTEAFF. CDR3 DNA: TGTGCCAGCAGCCCCCCCGGTGGTCCGAACACTGAAGCTTTCTTT. The chain is built from TRBV7-9 and TRBJ1-1; D not certain. The CDR3 extends over 15 amino acids. With 5 bases removed from V and 1 base from J, the gap between germline ends came to 14 bases. Germline assignment: CDR1 SEHNR and CDR2 FQNEAQ (reference sequence).

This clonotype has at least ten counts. This chain's CDR3 is CASSPGTGVNEQFF. CDR3 in DNA: TGCGCCAGCAGCCCTGGGACAGGGGTGAATGAGCAGTTCTTC. The chain is built from TRBV5-1 and TRBJ2-1, with 10 bases identical to TRBD1. V trimming: 4 bases; J trimming: 7 bases; junction bases outside the gene matches: 5. This CDR3 region has 14 residues. Germline CDR1 and CDR2: SGHRS and YFSETQ.

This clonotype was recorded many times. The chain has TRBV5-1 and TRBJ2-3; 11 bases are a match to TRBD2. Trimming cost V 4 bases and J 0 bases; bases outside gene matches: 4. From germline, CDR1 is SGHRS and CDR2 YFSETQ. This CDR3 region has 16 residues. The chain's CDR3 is CASSNRLAGSTDTQYF. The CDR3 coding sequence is TGCGCCAGCAGCAATCGACTAGCGGGGAGCACAGATACGCAGTATTTT.

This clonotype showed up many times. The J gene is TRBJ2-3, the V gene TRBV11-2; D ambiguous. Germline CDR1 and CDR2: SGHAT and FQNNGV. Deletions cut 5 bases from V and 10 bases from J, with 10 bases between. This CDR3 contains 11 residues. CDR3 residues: CASSREVSQYF. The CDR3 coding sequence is TGTGCCAGCAGCCGTGAGGTTTCGCAGTATTTT.

The CDR3 here is CASSLNSNQPQHF. The CDR3 DNA is TGTGCCAGCAGTCTCAATAGCAATCAGCCCCAGCATTTT. V is TRBV6-2 or TRBV6-3 and J is TRBJ1-5; D gene unclear. The V gene lost 5 bases and the J gene lost 0 bases, with 5 bases spanning the gap. Germline V lookup: CDR1 MNHEY, CDR2 SVGEGT. CDR3 length equals 13 residues.

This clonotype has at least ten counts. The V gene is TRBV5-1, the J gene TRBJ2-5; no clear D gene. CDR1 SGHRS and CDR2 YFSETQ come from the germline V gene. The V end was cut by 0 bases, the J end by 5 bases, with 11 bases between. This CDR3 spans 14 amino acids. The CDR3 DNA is TGCGCCAGCAGCTTGGTAACCACACCCGAGACCCAGTACTTC. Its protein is CASSLVTTPETQYF.

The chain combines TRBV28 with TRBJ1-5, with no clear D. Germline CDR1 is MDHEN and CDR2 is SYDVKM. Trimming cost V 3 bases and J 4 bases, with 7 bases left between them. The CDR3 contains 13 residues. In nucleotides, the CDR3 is TGTGCCAGCAGTTTGGTCGGAAATCAGCCCCAGCATTTT. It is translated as CASSLVGNQPQHF.

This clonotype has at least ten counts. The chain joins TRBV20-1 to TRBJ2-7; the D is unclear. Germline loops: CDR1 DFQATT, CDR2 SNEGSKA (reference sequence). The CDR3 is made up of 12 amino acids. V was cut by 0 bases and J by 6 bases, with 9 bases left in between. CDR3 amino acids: CSARDIGSEQYF. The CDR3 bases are TGCAGTGCTAGAGATATTGGGTCCGAGCAGTACTTC.

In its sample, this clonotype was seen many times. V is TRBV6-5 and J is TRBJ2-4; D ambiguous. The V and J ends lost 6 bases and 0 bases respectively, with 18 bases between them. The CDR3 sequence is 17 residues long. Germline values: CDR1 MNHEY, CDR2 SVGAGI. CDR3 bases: TGTGCCAGCAGCCTAGAGGTTGGGCCACTAGCCAAAAACATTCAGTACTTC. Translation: CASSLEVGPLAKNIQYF.

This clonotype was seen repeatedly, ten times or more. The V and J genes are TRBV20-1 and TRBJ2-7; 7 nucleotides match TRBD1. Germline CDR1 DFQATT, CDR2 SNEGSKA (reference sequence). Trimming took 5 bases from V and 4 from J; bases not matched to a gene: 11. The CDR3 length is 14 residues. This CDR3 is CSALPGQGVYEQYF. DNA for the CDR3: TGCAGTGCTCTCCCCGGCCAGGGGGTTTACGAGCAGTACTTC.

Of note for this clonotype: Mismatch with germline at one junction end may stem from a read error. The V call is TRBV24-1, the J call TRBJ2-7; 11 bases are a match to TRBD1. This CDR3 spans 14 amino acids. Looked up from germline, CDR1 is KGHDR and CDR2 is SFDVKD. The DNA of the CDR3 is TGTGCCACCTCCGCGGGACAGGGGGACTACGTGCAGTACTTC. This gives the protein CATSAGQGDYVQYF.